Below are 13 T cell receptor beta chains sequenced from a single sample in a study of radiotherapy plus CTLA-4 blockade in lung cancer. Produced via immunoSEQ multiplex PCR; TCRdb's table is partial and in-frame only. The table records roughly 90,000 clones, around 80% of them present only once. The sample consisted of peripheral blood, taken from a patient treated with radiotherapy plus ipilimumab. The receptors stem from a human donor with non-small cell lung cancer that progressed on radiotherapy plus ipilimumab.

The chain links TRBV4-1 to TRBJ2-1; no definite D call. The CDR3 has 15 amino acids. V lost 0 bases and J lost 2, with 8 bases in between. Germline assignment: CDR1 MGHRA and CDR2 YSYEKL. The CDR3 DNA reads as TGCGCCAGCAGCCAAGAGGGCAGAGCCTACAATGAGCAGTTCTTC. Its protein product is CASSQEGRAYNEQFF.

The chain has TRBV2 and TRBJ1-5; no clear D. Germline assignment: CDR1 SNHLY and CDR2 FYNNEI. Trimming pared 3 bases from V and 0 bases from J, leaving 9 bases between. The CDR3 runs to 15 residues. CDR3 protein: CASSDYKYSNQPQHF. CDR3 DNA sequence: TGTGCCAGCAGTGACTACAAGTATAGCAATCAGCCCCAGCATTTT. Filled out from reference TRBV2 and TRBJ1-5, the complete variable domain reads EPEVTQTPSHQVTQMGQEVILRCVPISNHLYFYWYRQILGQKVEFLVSFYNNEISEKSEIFDDQFSVERPDGSNFTLKIRSTKLEDSAMYFCASSDYKYSNQPQHFGDGTRLSIL.

The rearrangement uses TRBV28 and TRBJ1-4, with 8 bases matching TRBD1. CDR1 is MDHEN, CDR2 SYDVKM, per germline. With V trimmed by 4 bases and J by 7 bases, 8 bases remained unmatched. The CDR3 has 15 residues. The CDR3 loop is CASSSLTGGSEKLFF. CDR3 DNA: TGTGCCAGCAGTTCCCTCACAGGGGGTAGTGAAAAACTGTTTTTT.

The V gene is TRBV30, the J gene TRBJ2-7; 9 bases agree with TRBD2. This CDR3 is built from 13 residues. With V trimmed by 0 bases and J by 5 bases, 2 bases remained unmatched. Germline V lookup: CDR1 GTSNPN, CDR2 SVGIG (reference sequence). The CDR3 protein is CAWSVSGSDEQYF. CDR3 nucleotides: TGTGCCTGGAGTGTTAGCGGGAGCGACGAGCAGTACTTC.

The V gene is TRBV6-1, the J gene TRBJ2-7, with TRBD1 matching 7 bases. The CDR3 is made up of 14 amino acids. V lost 5 bases, J lost 5 bases, and 9 bases stayed unmatched. From germline, CDR1 is MNHNS and CDR2 SASEGT. DNA of the CDR3: TGTGCCAGCAGTCCCCCGGGACAGCCCCACGAGCAGTACGTC. This codes for CASSPPGQPHEQYV.

The V and J genes are TRBV5-1 and TRBJ1-1; D is unclear. The germline gives CDR1 SGHRS, CDR2 YFSETQ. The CDR3 is made up of 14 amino acids. V was cut by 4 bases and J by 1 base, with 11 bases left in between. The chain's CDR3 is CASSPGWGNTEAFF. DNA for the CDR3: TGCGCCAGCAGCCCCGGTTGGGGGAACACTGAAGCTTTCTTT. Drawing the rest from reference TRBV5-1 and TRBJ1-1, the complete variable domain is KAGVTQTPRYLIKTRGQQVTLSCSPISGHRSVSWYQQTPGQGLQFLFEYFSETQRNKGNFPGRFSGRQFSNSRSEMNVSTLELGDSALYLCASSPGWGNTEAFFGQGTRLTVV.

This chain uses TRBV28 with TRBJ1-2; D is ambiguous. Germline values: CDR1 MDHEN, CDR2 SYDVKM. Trimming left V 7 bases short and J 4 bases short, with 13 bases between. The CDR3 is 13 residues long. The CDR3 protein is CASIGQTSYGYTF. In DNA, the CDR3 is TGTGCCAGCATCGGGCAGACCTCCTATGGCTACACCTTC.

This rearrangement joins TRBV28 to TRBJ2-5; 15 bases line up with TRBD2. CDR3 length: 17 residues. Germline V gene sequence: CDR1 MDHEN, CDR2 SYDVKM. The V gene end was trimmed by 7 bases and the J gene end by 5 bases; junction bases not matched to a gene: 11. CDR3 DNA: TGTGCCAGCACTGACGGGGGACTAGCGGGAGGCTGGGAGACCCAGTACTTC. Its protein product is CASTDGGLAGGWETQYF.

This clone was detected a few times. V gene TRBV6-1 combines with J gene TRBJ2-1; maybe TRBD1 (5 bases). The length of the CDR3 is 14 residues. Trimming stripped 1 base from V and 7 bases from J, with 11 bases between. Germline V gives CDR1 MNHNS, CDR2 SASEGT. In DNA, the CDR3 is TGTGCCAGCAGTGAAGTAAACAGGTTGAATGAGCAGTTCTTC. This translates into CASSEVNRLNEQFF.

The chain joins TRBV28 to TRBJ2-2; 12 positions match TRBD2. Germline V lookup: CDR1 MDHEN, CDR2 SYDVKM. This CDR3 region has 16 residues. V gave up 6 bases and J gave up 8 bases; unmatched junction bases: 10. The chain's CDR3 is CASRKTSGRFSGELFF. In DNA form, the CDR3 reads TGTGCCAGCAGAAAAACTAGCGGGAGGTTTTCAGGGGAGCTGTTTTTT. The whole variable domain, filled in from reference TRBV28 and TRBJ2-2, reads DVKVTQSSRYLVKRTGEKVFLECVQDMDHENMFWYRQDPGLGLRLIYFSYDVKMKEKGDIPEGYSVSREKKERFSLILESASTNQTSMYLCASRKTSGRFSGELFFGEGSRLTVL.

CDR3 nucleotide sequence: TGTGCCAGCAGTGTAGAGACCTCCTACGAGCAGTACGTC. Protein sequence: CASSVETSYEQYV. V and J are TRBV6-1 and TRBJ2-7, with D unclear. The ends were cut back, 4 bases at V and 0 bases at J, with 7 bases in the middle. The germline V gene has CDR1 MNHNS and CDR2 SASEGT. This CDR3 is built from 13 residues.

The V call is TRBV27, the J call TRBJ2-5; D perhaps matches TRBD1 (5 bases). Trimming cost V 6 bases and J 3 bases, with 17 bases left between them. Germline CDR1 MNHEY, CDR2 SMNVEV (reference sequence). CDR3 length: 15 amino acids. Here the CDR3 reads CASRMDTGWEETQYF. Here the CDR3 DNA reads TGTGCCAGCAGGATGGACACCGGGTGGGAAGAGACCCAGTACTTC.

CDR3 in amino acids: CASSQEGGTGYTF. Written as DNA, the CDR3 is TGCGCCAGCAGCCAAGAAGGGGGGACAGGCTACACCTTC. The chain carries TRBV4-1 and TRBJ1-2; weak D call: TRBD1 (6 bases). This CDR3 spans 13 amino acids. V was clipped by 0 bases and J by 8 bases, with 10 bases between them. Germline V gene lookup returns CDR1 MGHRA and CDR2 YSYEKL.